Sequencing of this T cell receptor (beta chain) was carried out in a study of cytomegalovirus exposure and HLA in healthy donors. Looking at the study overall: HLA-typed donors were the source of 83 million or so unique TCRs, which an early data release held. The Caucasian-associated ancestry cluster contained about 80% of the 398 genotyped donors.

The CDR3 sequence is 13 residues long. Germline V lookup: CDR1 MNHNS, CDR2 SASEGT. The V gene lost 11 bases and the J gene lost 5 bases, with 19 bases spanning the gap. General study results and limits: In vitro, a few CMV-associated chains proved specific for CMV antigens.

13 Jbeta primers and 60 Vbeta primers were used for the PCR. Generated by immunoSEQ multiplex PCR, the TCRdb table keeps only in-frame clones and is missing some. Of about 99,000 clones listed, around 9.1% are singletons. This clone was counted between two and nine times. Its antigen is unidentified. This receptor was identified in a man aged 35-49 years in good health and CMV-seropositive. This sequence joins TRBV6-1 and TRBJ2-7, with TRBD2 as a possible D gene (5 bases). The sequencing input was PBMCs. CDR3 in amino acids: CASTVARWNEQYF. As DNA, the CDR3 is TGTGCCTCTACGGTAGCGCGTTGGAACGAGCAGTACTTC.